The 12 T cell receptor beta chains in this list originate from one sample, sequenced in a study of T-cell memory formation after mild COVID-19. TCRdb re-called the 5' RACE reads with MiXCR, one entry per CDR3 protein. The sample carries about 340,000 distinct CDR3 sequences, roughly 20% recorded once. The sequencing sample was made of PBMCs or a T cell subset sorted from them (not recorded which). Source of these receptors: an adult woman who had mild COVID-19 (a few samples of this study predate the infection). Cell type and time point are not known.

This clonotype was seen only a few times. The chain recombines TRBV4-3 with TRBJ2-7, with TRBD2 identical over 9 bases. Germline V CDR1 and CDR2: LGHNA, YSLEER. CDR3 length equals 16 residues. The V gene end was trimmed by 0 bases and the J gene end by 3 bases; junction bases not matched to a gene: 6. The CDR3 coding sequence is TGCGCCAGCAGCCAAGATGGCCTTAGCGGGAGCTACGAGCAGTACTTC. Translation gives CASSQDGLSGSYEQYF.

The chain uses TRBV7-9 and TRBJ1-1; the D is unclear. This CDR3 is 13 amino acids long. The V gene lost 5 bases and the J gene lost 5 bases, with 12 bases spanning the gap. CDR1 and CDR2 (germline): SEHNR, FQNEAQ (reference sequence). The DNA for the CDR3 is TGTGCCAGCAGCCCCAGCGAAGGTACTGAAGCTTTCTTT. Encoded protein: CASSPSEGTEAFF.

V is TRBV6-5 and J is TRBJ2-6, with 7 bases matching TRBD1. With 7 bases clipped from V and 3 bases from J, the junction kept 3 bases outside the gene matches. The CDR3 sequence is 14 residues long. Germline V gene lookup returns CDR1 MNHEY and CDR2 SVGAGI. The CDR3 spells CASKTGIGANVLTF. For the CDR3, the DNA is TGTGCCAGCAAGACAGGGATTGGGGCCAACGTCCTGACTTTC.

In its sample, this clonotype was seen a few times. This sequence joins TRBV12-3 or TRBV12-4 and TRBJ2-2; D is perhaps TRBD1 (5 bases). The CDR3 has 14 residues. Trimming took off 5 bases at V and 7 bases at J, with 14 bases between the two ends. CDR3 coding DNA: TGTGCCAGCAGTCGGACACCGGTGGACGGGGAGCTGTTTTTT. Encoded protein: CASSRTPVDGELFF.

This clonotype was seen more than once but under ten times. V and J are TRBV12-3 or TRBV12-4 and TRBJ2-2; 9 bases align to TRBD1. V lost 5 bases, J lost 4 bases, and 5 bases stayed unmatched. The CDR3 loop spans 15 amino acids. The CDR3 reads CASSLGQGRTGELFF. CDR3 DNA sequence: TGTGCCAGCAGTCTCGGACAGGGGCGCACCGGGGAGCTGTTTTTT.

This clonotype was counted a few times. One base away lies a much larger clone, so this may be a sequencing read error. The V and J genes are TRBV27 and TRBJ2-5; unclear D gene. The germline CDR1 and CDR2 sequences are MNHEY and SMNVEV (reference sequence). The CDR3 length is 10 residues. V was shortened by 6 bases and J by 2 bases, with 1 base between the two germline ends. The CDR3 protein is CASRQETQYF. CDR3 in DNA: TGTGCCAGCAGACAAGAGACCCAGTACTTC.

This clonotype was seen a handful of times. The chain has TRBV12-3 or TRBV12-4 and TRBJ2-1; D possibly corresponds to TRBD1 (6 bases). Trimming left V 5 bases short and J 12 bases short, with 14 bases between. This CDR3 comprises 12 residues. Written as DNA, the CDR3 is TGTGCCAGCAGTGTAACAGGGATGGGGCAGTTCTTC. This encodes CASSVTGMGQFF.

The chain carries TRBV20-1 and TRBJ2-5, with 11 bases lining up with TRBD2. Trimming took 5 bases from V and 5 from J; bases not matched to a gene: 4. The CDR3 consists of 13 residues. Germline CDR1 DFQATT, CDR2 SNEGSKA (reference sequence). CDR3 in amino acids: CSAVAGGHETQYF. The DNA of the CDR3 is TGCAGTGCTGTAGCGGGGGGGCATGAGACCCAGTACTTC.

The chain joins TRBV6-2 or TRBV6-3 to TRBJ1-1; 8 positions match TRBD1. The V gene end was trimmed by 8 bases and the J gene end by 4 bases; junction bases not matched to a gene: 12. The CDR3 covers 15 residues. From germline, CDR1 is MNHEY and CDR2 SVGEGT. The CDR3, as DNA: TGTGCCAGCCAAACAGGCGACAGGGGTGGCACTGAAGCTTTCTTT. Encoded protein: CASQTGDRGGTEAFF.

The chain recombines TRBV5-5 with TRBJ1-1, with D possibly matching TRBD1 (5 bases). V lost 5 bases and J 0 bases, leaving 17 bases between the germline ends. The germline gives CDR1 SGHKS, CDR2 YYEKEE (reference sequence). The CDR3 runs to 16 residues. The CDR3 is CASSPQPGTLNTEAFF. The CDR3 DNA sequence: TGTGCCAGCAGTCCGCAGCCAGGGACTTTGAACACTGAAGCTTTCTTT.

The chain uses TRBV5-1 and TRBJ1-6, with D unresolved. Germline loops: CDR1 SGHRS, CDR2 YFSETQ. The CDR3 has 13 residues. The V end was cut by 6 bases, the J end by 9 bases, with 13 bases between. CDR3 sequence: CASTTEQSSPLHF. As DNA, the CDR3 is TGCGCCAGCACGACTGAACAGAGTTCACCCCTCCACTTT.

In its sample, this clonotype was seen a few times. One junction end disagrees with the germline gene, perhaps due to a read error. CDR3 sequence reads: CASSVGDLSDEQYF. The DNA for the CDR3 is TGTGCCAGCAGCGTAGGGGATCTCTCCGACGAGCAGTACTTC. This chain joins TRBV9 and TRBJ2-7; D call uncertain. Germline V gives CDR1 SGDLS, CDR2 YYNGEE. The CDR3 length is 14 residues. Using reference TRBV9 and TRBJ2-7 for the parts outside the CDR3, the full variable domain is DSGVTQTPKHLITATGQRVTLRCSPRSGDLSVYWYQQSLDQGLQFLIQYYNGEERAKGNILERFSAQQFPDLHSELNLSSLELGDSALYFCASSVGDLSDEQYFGPGTRLTVT.